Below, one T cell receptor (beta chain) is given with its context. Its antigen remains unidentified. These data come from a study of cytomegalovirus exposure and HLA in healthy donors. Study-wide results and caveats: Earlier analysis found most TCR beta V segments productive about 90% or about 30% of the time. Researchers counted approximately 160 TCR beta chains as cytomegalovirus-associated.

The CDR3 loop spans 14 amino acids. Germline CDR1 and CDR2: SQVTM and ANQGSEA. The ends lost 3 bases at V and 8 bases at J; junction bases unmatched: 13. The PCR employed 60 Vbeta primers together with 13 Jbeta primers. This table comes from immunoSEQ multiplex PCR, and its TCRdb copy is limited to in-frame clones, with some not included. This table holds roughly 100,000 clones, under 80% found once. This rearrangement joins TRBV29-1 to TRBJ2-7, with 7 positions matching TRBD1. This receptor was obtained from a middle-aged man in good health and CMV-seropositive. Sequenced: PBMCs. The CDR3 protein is CSVERDSGTPQQYF. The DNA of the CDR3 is TGCAGCGTTGAGAGGGACAGTGGAACCCCCCAGCAGTACTTC.